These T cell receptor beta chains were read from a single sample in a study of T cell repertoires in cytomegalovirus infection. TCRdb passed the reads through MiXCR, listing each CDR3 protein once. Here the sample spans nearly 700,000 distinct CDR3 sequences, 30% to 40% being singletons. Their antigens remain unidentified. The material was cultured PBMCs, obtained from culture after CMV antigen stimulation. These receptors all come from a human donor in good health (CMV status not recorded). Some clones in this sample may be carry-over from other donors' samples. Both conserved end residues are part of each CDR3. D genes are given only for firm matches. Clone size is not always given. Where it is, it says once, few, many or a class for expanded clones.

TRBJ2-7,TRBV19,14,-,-,TGTGCCAGTAGCACAGGATCAATATCCTACGAGCAGTACTTC,CASSTGSISYEQYF
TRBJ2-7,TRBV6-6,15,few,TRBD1,TGTGCCAGCAGCCTAATCCCTGACAGGGGAGGCGAGCAGTACTTC,CASSLIPDRGGEQYF
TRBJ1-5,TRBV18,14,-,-,TGTGCCAGCTCACCAGGGGGGAAAGATCAGCCCCAGCATTTT,CASSPGGKDQPQHF
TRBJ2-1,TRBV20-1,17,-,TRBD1,TGCAGTGCGGTGGGACAGGGGATGTATGTGGGCTACAATGAGCAGTTCTTC,CSAVGQGMYVGYNEQFF
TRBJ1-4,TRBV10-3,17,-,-,TGTGCCATCAGTGCTGGCAGGGGACGGGCAACTAATGAAAAACTGTTTTTT,CAISAGRGRATNEKLFF
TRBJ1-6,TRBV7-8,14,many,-,TGTGCCAGCAGCTGGACGAACTATAATTCACCCCTCCACTTT,CASSWTNYNSPLHF
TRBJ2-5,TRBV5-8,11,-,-,TGTGCCAGCAGCCCCCATCTGACCCAGTACTTC,CASSPHLTQYF
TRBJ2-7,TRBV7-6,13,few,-,TGTGCCAGCAGCAAAGAAACGTGGGGCGAGCAGTACTTC,CASSKETWGEQYF
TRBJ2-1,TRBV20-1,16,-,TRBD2,TGCAGTGCCCCCGACGAAATTAGCGGGAGGAGTGGTGAGCAGTTCTTC,CSAPDEISGRSGEQFF
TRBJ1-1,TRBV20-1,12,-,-,TGCAGTCCTTTAGGAAGCTACACTGAAGCTTTCTTT,CSPLGSYTEAFF
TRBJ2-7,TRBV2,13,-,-,TGTGCCAGCAGTGAGGAAGTCTCTGACGAGCAGTACTTC,CASSEEVSDEQYF
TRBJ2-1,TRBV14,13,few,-,TGTGCCAGCAGCCAAGCGGAGCTCGATGAGCAGTTCTTC,CASSQAELDEQFF
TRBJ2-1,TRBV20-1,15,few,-,TGCAGTGCTAGAGATCCGGCCGGGACGAACAATGAGCAGTTCTTC,CSARDPAGTNNEQFF
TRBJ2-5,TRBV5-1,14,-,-,TGCGCCAGCAGGAAAGACGTACGGCAAGAGACCCAGTACTTC,CASRKDVRQETQYF
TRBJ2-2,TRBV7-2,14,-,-,TGTGCCAGTGGACAGCTGGCGAACACCGGGGAGCTGTTTTTT,CASGQLANTGELFF
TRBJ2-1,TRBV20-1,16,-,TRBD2,TGCAGTGCCCCGGGACTAGCGGCAACCGGTAACAATGAGCAGTTCTTC,CSAPGLAATGNNEQFF
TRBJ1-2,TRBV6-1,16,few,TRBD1,TGTGCCAGCAGTGAAGGCGGGACAGGGATAAACTATGGCTACACCTTC,CASSEGGTGINYGYTF
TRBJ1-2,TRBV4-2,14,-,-,TGTGCCAGCAGCCAAGATCCACGGGCCTATGGCTACACCTTC,CASSQDPRAYGYTF
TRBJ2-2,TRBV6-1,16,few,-,TGTGCCAGCAGTGTTGTGGGGATAGCGAACACCGGGGAGCTGTTTTTT,CASSVVGIANTGELFF
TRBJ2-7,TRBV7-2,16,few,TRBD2,TGTGCCAGCAGCTCCCTTGGGGGGGGTAGTAACTACGAGCAGTACTTC,CASSSLGGGSNYEQYF
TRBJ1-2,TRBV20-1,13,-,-,TGCAGTGCCGGGGGGGGTGAGTCTTTCGGCTACACCTTC,CSAGGGESFGYTF
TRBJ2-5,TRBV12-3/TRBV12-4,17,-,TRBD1,TGTGCCAGCAGTTCCCCGGGACAGGGGTTCCCACAAGAGACCCAGTACTTC,CASSSPGQGFPQETQYF
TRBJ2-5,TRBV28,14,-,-,TGTGCCAGCAGTTTAAGAGGGGGGCTAGGGACCCAGTACTTC,CASSLRGGLGTQYF
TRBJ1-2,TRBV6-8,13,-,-,TGTGCCAGCAGTTACAGCGATTACTATGGCTACACCTTC,CASSYSDYYGYTF
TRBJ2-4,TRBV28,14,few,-,TGTGCCAGCAGTTTCGCAGGGGGGCCAAACATTCAGTACTTC,CASSFAGGPNIQYF
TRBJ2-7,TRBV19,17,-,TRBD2,TGTGCCAGTAGTGGGTCTAGCGGGGGGAAGAGCTCCTACGAGCAGTACTTC,CASSGSSGGKSSYEQYF
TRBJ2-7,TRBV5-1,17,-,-,TGCGCCAGCAGCCCTTCCGGGCTCCCAAACGTTCGGTTTGTGCAGTACTTC,CASSPSGLPNVRFVQYF
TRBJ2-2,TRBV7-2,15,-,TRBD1,TGTGCCAGCAGCCGATCAGGGGGCGTCGGCGGGGAGCTGTTTTTT,CASSRSGGVGGELFF
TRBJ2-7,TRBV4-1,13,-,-,TGTACCAGCAGCCAAGATGGCTCCTACGAGCAGTACTTC,CTSSQDGSYEQYF
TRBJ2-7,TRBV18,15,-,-,TGTGCCAGCTCACCAATGAGGGTGAGCTCCTACGAGCAGTACTTC,CASSPMRVSSYEQYF